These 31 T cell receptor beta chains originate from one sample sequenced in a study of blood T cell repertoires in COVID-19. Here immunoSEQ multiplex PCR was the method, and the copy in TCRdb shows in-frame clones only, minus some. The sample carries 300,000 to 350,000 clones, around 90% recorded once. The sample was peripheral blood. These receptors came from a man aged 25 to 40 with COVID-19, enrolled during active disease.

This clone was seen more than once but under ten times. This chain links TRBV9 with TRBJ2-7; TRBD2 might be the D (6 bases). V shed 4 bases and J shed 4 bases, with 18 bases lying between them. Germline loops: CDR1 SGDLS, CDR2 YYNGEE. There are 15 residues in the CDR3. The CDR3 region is CASSIGGEVGYEQYF. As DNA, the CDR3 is TGTGCCAGCAGCATAGGCGGGGAGGTGGGATACGAGCAGTACTTC.

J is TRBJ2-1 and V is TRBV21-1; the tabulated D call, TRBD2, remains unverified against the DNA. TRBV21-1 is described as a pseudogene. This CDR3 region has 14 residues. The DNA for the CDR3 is TGTGCCAGCCCTAGGACTAGCGGGTGGTGGGAGCAGTTCTTC. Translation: CASPRTSGWWEQFF.

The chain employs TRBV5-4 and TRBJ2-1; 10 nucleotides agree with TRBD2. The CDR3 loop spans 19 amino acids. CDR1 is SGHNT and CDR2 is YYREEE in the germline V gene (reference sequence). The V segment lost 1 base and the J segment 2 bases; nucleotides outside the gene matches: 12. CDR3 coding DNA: TGTGCCAGCAGCTTGTCGCTGGGAAGAGCGGGAGGGCCCTACAATGAGCAGTTCTTC. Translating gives CASSLSLGRAGGPYNEQFF.

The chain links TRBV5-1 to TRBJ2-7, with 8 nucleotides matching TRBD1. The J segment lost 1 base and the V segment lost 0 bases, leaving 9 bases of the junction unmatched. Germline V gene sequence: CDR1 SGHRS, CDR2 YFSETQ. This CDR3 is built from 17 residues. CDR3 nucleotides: TGCGCCAGCAGCTTGGTCGCTAGCCGGGACAGGTCCTACGAGCAGTACTTC. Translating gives CASSLVASRDRSYEQYF.

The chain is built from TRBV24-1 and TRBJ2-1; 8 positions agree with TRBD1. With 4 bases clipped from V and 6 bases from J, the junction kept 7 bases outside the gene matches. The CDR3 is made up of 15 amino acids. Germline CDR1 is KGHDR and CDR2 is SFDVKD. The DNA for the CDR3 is TGTGCCACCAGTGACTTGGGACAGGTTAGCAATGAGCAGTTCTTC. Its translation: CATSDLGQVSNEQFF.

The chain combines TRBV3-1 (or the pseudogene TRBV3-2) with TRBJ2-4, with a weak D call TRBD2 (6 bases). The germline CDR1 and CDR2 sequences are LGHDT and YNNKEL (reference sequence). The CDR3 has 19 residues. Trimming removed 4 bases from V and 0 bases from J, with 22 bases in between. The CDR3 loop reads CASSLERALKPLAKNIQYF. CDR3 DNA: TGTGCCAGCAGCCTCGAGCGGGCCTTGAAACCTCTAGCCAAAAACATTCAGTACTTC.

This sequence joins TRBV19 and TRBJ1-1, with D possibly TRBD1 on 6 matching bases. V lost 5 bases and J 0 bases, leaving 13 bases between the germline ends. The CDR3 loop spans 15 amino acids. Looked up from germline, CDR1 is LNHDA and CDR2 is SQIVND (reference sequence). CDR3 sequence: CASSAGRGMNTEAFF. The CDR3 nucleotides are TGTGCCAGTAGTGCGGGGAGGGGGATGAACACTGAAGCTTTCTTT. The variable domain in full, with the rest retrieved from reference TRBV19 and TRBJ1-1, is DGGITQSPKYLFRKEGQNVTLSCEQNLNHDAMYWYRQDPGQGLRLIYYSQIVNDFQKGDIAEGYSVSREKKESFPLTVTSAQKNPTAFYLCASSAGRGMNTEAFFGQGTRLTVV.

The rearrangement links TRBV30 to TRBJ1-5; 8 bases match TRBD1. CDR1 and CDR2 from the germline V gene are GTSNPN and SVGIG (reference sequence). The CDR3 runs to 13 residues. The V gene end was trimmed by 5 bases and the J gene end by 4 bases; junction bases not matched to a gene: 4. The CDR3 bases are TGTGCCTGGTCGGGACAGGAGAATCAGCCCCAGCATTTT. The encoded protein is CAWSGQENQPQHF.

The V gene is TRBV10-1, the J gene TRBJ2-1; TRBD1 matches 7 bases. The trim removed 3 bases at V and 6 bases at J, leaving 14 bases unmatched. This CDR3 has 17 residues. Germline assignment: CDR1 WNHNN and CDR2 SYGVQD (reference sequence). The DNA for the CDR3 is TGCGCCAGCAGTGAAAAGAGGCCGGGACAGAAACCCAATGAGCAGTTCTTC. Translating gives CASSEKRPGQKPNEQFF.

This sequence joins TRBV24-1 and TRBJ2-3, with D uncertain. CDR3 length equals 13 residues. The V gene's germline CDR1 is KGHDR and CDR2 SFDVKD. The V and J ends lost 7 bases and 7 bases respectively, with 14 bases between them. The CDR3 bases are TGTGCCACCAGCTCCTCCTCGCGAAATACGCAGTATTTT. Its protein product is CATSSSSRNTQYF.

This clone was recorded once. The CDR3 is CASSFRVLAGGTDTQYF. DNA of the CDR3: TGTGCCAGCAGCTTTCGGGTTCTAGCGGGAGGAACAGATACGCAGTATTTT. This chain uses TRBV5-4 with TRBJ2-3, with 11 bases identical to TRBD2. Losses at the gene ends were 2 bases for V and 3 bases for J; bases not matched to a gene: 8. The germline V gene encodes CDR1 SGHNT and CDR2 YYREEE (reference sequence). The CDR3 totals 17 residues. The whole variable domain, filled in from reference TRBV5-4 and TRBJ2-3, reads ETGVTQSPTHLIKTRGQQVTLRCSSQSGHNTVSWYQQALGQGPQFIFQYYREEENGRGNFPPRFSGLQFPNYSSELNVNALELDDSALYLCASSFRVLAGGTDTQYFGPGTRLTVL.

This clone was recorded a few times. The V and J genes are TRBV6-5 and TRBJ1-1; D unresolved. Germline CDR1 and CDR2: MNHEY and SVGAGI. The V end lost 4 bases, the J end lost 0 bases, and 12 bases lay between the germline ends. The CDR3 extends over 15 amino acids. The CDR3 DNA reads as TGTGCCAGCAGTTCCGTGGGCTTTTTGAACACTGAAGCTTTCTTT. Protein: CASSSVGFLNTEAFF.

The CDR3 nucleotides read TGTGCCATCAGTGAGGGTTCACCCGGCGGGGAGCTGTTTTTT. This translates into CAISEGSPGGELFF. The chain couples TRBV10-3 to TRBJ2-2; D unclear. The germline CDR1 and CDR2 sequences are ENHRY and SYGVKD. V was pared by 2 bases and J by 7 bases, with 11 bases between. This CDR3 is 14 amino acids long.

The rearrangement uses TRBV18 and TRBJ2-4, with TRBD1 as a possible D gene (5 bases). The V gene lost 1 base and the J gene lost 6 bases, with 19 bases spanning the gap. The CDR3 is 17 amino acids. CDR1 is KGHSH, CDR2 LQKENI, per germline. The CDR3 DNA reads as TGTGCCAGCTCACCACTCTTGCAGGGCCGAAAATTAAACATTCAGTACTTC. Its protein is CASSPLLQGRKLNIQYF.

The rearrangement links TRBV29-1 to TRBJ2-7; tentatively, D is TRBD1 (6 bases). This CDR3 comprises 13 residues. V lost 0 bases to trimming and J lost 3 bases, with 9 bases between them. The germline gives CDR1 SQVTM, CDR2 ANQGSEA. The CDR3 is CSVEDDRIYEQYF. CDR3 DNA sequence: TGCAGCGTTGAAGATGACAGGATCTACGAGCAGTACTTC.

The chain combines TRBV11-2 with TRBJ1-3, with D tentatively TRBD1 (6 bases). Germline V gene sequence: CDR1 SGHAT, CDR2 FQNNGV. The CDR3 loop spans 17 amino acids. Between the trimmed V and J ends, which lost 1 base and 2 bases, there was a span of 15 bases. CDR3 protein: CASSLGFRGATGNTIYF. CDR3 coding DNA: TGTGCCAGCAGCTTAGGGTTTCGGGGGGCGACTGGAAACACCATATATTTT.

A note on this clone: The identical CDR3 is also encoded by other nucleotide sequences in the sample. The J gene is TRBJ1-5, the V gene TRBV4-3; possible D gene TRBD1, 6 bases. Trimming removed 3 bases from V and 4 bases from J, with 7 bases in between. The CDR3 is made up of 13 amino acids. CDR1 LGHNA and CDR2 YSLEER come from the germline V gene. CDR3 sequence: CASSQDRNQPQHF. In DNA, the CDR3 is TGCGCCAGCAGCCAGGACAGAAATCAGCCCCAGCATTTT.

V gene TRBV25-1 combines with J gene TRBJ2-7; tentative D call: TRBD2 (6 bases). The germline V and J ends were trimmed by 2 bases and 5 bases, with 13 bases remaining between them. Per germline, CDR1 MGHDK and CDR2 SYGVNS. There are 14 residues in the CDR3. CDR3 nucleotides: TGTGCCAGCAGTGAACGACTAGGCTTACACGAGCAGTACTTC. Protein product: CASSERLGLHEQYF.

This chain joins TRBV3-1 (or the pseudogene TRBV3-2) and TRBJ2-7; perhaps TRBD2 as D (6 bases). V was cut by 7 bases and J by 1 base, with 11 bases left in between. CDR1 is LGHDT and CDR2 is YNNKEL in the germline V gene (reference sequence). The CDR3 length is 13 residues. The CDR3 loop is CASTPGGSYEQYF. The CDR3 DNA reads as TGTGCCAGCACCCCCGGGGGTTCCTACGAGCAGTACTTC.

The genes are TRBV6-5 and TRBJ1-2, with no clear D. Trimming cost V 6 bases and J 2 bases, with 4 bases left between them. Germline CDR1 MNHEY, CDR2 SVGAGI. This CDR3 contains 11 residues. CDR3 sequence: CASRENYGYTF. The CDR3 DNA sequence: TGTGCCAGCAGGGAGAACTATGGCTACACCTTC.

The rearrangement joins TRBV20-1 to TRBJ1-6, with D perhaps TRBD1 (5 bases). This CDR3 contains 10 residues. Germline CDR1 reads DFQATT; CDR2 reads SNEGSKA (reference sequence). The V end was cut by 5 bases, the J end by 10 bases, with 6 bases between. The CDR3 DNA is TGCAGTGCTGGGGGGTCACCCCTCCACTTT. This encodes CSAGGSPLHF.

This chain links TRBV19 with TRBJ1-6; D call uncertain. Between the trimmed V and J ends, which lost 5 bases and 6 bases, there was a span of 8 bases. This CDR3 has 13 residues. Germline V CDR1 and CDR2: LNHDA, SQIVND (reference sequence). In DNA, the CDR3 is TGTGCCAGTAGTTTACGGGGTAATTCACCCCTCCACTTT. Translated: CASSLRGNSPLHF.

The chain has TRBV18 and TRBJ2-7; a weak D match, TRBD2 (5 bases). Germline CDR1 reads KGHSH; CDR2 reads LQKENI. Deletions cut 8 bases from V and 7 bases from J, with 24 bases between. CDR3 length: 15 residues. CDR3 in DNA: TGTGCCAGCCTCGAGACGCCCTCCATGTCGGGGGAGCAGTACTTC. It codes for CASLETPSMSGEQYF. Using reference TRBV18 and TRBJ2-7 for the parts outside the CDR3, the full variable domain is NAGVMQNPRHLVRRRGQEARLRCSPMKGHSHVYWYRQLPEEGLKFMVYLQKENIIDESGMPKERFSAEFPKEGPSILRIQQVVRGDSAAYFCASLETPSMSGEQYFGPGTRLTVT.

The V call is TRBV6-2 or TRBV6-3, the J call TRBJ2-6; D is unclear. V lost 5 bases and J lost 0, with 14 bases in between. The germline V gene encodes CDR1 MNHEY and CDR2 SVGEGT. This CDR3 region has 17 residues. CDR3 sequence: CASSRWAPISGANVLTF. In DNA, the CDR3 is TGTGCCAGCAGTCGCTGGGCCCCAATCTCTGGGGCCAACGTCCTGACTTTC.

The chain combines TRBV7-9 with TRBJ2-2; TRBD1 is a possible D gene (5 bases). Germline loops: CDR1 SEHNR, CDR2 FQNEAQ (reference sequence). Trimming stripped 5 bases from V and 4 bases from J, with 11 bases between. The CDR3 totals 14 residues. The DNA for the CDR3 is TGTGCCAGCAGCCCAGACAGTTTCACCGGGGAGCTGTTTTTT. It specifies CASSPDSFTGELFF. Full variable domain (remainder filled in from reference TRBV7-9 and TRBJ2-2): DTGVSQNPRHKITKRGQNVTFRCDPISEHNRLYWYRQTLGQGPEFLTYFQNEAQLEKSRLLSDRFSAERPKGSFSTLEIQRTEQGDSAMYLCASSPDSFTGELFFGEGSRLTVL.

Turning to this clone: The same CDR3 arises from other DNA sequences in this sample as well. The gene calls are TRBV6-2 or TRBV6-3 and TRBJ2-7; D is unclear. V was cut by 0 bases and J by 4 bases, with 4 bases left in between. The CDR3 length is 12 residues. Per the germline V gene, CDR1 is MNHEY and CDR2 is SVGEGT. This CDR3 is CASSYSRYEQYF. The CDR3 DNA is TGTGCCAGCAGTTACTCTCGTTACGAGCAGTACTTC.

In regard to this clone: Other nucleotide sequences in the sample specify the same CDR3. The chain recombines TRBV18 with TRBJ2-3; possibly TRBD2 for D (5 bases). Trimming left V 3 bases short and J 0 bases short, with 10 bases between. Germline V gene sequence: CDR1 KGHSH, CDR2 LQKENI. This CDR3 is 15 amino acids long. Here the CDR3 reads CASSPGGSSTDTQYF. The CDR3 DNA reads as TGTGCCAGCTCACCCGGAGGATCTAGCACAGATACGCAGTATTTT.

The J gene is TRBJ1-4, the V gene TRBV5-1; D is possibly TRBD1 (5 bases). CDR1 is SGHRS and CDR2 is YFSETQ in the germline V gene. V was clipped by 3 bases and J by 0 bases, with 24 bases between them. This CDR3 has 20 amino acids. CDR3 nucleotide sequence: TGCGCCAGCAGCTGGCGGGGGAATTCGGCCTTAGGGCCAACTAATGAAAAACTGTTTTTT. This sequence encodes CASSWRGNSALGPTNEKLFF. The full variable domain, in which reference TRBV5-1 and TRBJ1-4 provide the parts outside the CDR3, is KAGVTQTPRYLIKTRGQQVTLSCSPISGHRSVSWYQQTPGQGLQFLFEYFSETQRNKGNFPGRFSGRQFSNSRSEMNVSTLELGDSALYLCASSWRGNSALGPTNEKLFFGSGTQLSVL.

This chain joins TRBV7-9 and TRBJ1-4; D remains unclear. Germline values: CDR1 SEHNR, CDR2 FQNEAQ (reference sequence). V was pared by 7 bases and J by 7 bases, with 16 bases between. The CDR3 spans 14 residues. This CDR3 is CASILGEWSEKLFF. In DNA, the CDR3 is TGTGCCAGCATCCTCGGGGAATGGAGTGAAAAACTGTTTTTT.

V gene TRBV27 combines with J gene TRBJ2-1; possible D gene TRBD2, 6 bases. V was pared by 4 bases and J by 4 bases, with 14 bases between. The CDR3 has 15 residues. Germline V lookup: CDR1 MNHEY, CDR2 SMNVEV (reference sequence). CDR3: CASSSPPGLYNEQFF. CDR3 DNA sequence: TGTGCCAGCAGTTCCCCCCCGGGACTGTACAATGAGCAGTTCTTC.

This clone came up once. CDR3 DNA: TGTGCCAGCAGTGATAGCGGGGGATACAATGAGCAGTTCTTC. Translating gives CASSDSGGYNEQFF. V and J are TRBV28 and TRBJ2-1; 9 bases align to TRBD2. Germline V lookup: CDR1 MDHEN, CDR2 SYDVKM. Unmatched junction bases numbered 3, after V lost 5 bases and J lost 4 bases. CDR3 length equals 14 residues.